Listed below are T cell receptor beta chains from one sample, sequenced in a study of blood T cell repertoires in COVID-19. TCRdb's copy holds only in-frame clones and misses some; the assay was immunoSEQ multiplex PCR. The table records about 270,000 clones, approximately 90% of them present only once. Specimen: PBMCs or T cells enriched from blood (not recorded which). These receptor sequences come from a middle-aged man who had been exposed to COVID-19. The CDR3 runs from the conserved cysteine through the conserved F or W. D genes are given only for firm matches. A clone size is listed for some rows: how often the clone was seen (once, few, many), or a class if it is expanded.

J gene	clone size	CDR3 length	D gene	V gene	CDR3 protein	CDR3 DNA
TRBJ2-7	-	14	-	TRBV28	CASSKRTGLLEQYF	TGTGCCAGCAGCAAAAGAACGGGACTTCTCGAGCAGTACTTC
TRBJ2-1	-	15	-	TRBV18	CASSGVQDSYNEQFF	TGTGCCAGTTCGGGGGTCCAGGACTCTTACAATGAGCAGTTCTTC
TRBJ1-2	-	14	TRBD1	TRBV29-1	CSVELDRGLYGYTF	TGCAGCGTTGAACTGGACAGGGGGCTCTATGGCTACACCTTC
TRBJ2-2	-	15	-	TRBV6-6	CASSPTSTGTGELFF	TGTGCCAGCAGTCCGACCTCTACAGGGACCGGGGAGCTGTTTTTT
TRBJ2-3	once	17	TRBD2	TRBV5-1	CASSYSPGTSGGDTQYF	TGCGCCAGCAGTTATTCACCCGGGACTAGCGGGGGAGATACGCAGTATTTT
TRBJ1-3	-	13	-	TRBV6-5	CASTDTNGNTIYF	TGTGCCAGCACGGACACCAATGGAAACACCATATATTTT
TRBJ2-7	once	14	-	TRBV19	CASSIGQGYYEQYF	TGTGCCAGTAGTATAGGGCAGGGGTACTACGAGCAGTACTTC
TRBJ1-2	-	14	-	TRBV9	CASSVSDNSYGYTF	TGTGCCAGCAGCGTATCGGACAATTCCTATGGCTACACCTTC
TRBJ1-1	-	11	-	TRBV6-5	CASSGGTEAFF	TGTGCCAGTAGCGGCGGCACTGAAGCTTTCTTT
TRBJ1-3	-	18	TRBD1	TRBV11-2	CASSLLRTGLISGNTIYF	TGTGCCAGCAGCTTACTTCGGACAGGACTAATCTCTGGAAACACCATATATTTT
TRBJ2-3	-	15	TRBD1	TRBV10-3	CAISWDSDSTDTQYF	TGTGCCATCAGCTGGGACAGCGACAGCACAGATACGCAGTATTTT
TRBJ1-5	-	14	-	TRBV28	CASSQGRGNQPQHF	TGTGCCAGCAGCCAAGGCAGGGGCAATCAGCCCCAGCATTTT
TRBJ1-2	once	16	-	TRBV28	CASHPFSPNSGYGYTF	TGTGCCAGCCATCCGTTTTCCCCGAACAGTGGCTATGGCTACACCTTC
TRBJ2-1	-	16	TRBD2	TRBV28	CASSLAGTSLTNEQFF	TGTGCCAGCAGCCTGGCCGGGACTAGCCTGACCAATGAGCAGTTCTTC
TRBJ2-3	-	17	-	TRBV7-2	CASSLARLLGNTDTQYF	TGTGCCAGCAGCTTAGCTAGGCTGCTAGGCAACACAGATACGCAGTATTTT
TRBJ2-7	few	13	TRBD2	TRBV2	CAISTAGVREQYF	TGTGCCATATCCACAGCGGGAGTAAGGGAGCAGTACTTC
TRBJ1-1	-	14	TRBD1	TRBV18	CANSRQGADTEAFF	TGTGCCAACTCGCGACAGGGGGCGGACACTGAAGCTTTCTTT
TRBJ1-2	-	15	TRBD1	TRBV9	CASSARTGRTYGYTF	TGTGCCAGCAGCGCAAGGACAGGCAGGACCTATGGCTACACCTTC
TRBJ1-4	-	14	TRBD1	TRBV19	CASSNDRGRDGLFF	TGTGCCAGTAGTAACGACAGGGGCCGGGACGGACTGTTTTTT
TRBJ2-2	few	13	-	TRBV9	CASSTLGTGELFF	TGTGCCAGCAGCACACTAGGCACCGGGGAGCTGTTTTTT
TRBJ2-7	-	13	TRBD1	TRBV28	CASSLGQDYEQYF	TGTGCCAGCAGTTTAGGACAGGACTACGAGCAGTACTTC
TRBJ1-6	once	17	-	TRBV9	CASSAYGRSSYNSPLHF	TGTGCCAGCAGCGCCTACGGGAGAAGCTCCTATAATTCACCCCTCCACTTT
TRBJ2-1	-	15	TRBD2	TRBV11-2	CASSLAGVGYNEQFF	TGTGCCAGCAGCCTAGCGGGAGTGGGTTACAATGAGCAGTTCTTC
TRBJ2-1	-	15	-	TRBV4-3	CASSQDASAYNEQFF	TGCGCCAGCAGCCAAGATGCTAGCGCTTACAATGAGCAGTTCTTC
TRBJ1-1	-	12	-	TRBV11-3	CASSLRNTEAFF	TGTGCCAGCAGCTTACGGAACACTGAAGCTTTCTTT
TRBJ1-1	-	13	TRBD1	TRBV28	CASRLTRDREAFF	TGTGCCAGCAGACTGACCCGGGACAGGGAAGCTTTCTTT
TRBJ1-6	-	14	-	TRBV21-1	CASVQRGNNSPLHF	TGTGCCAGCGTCCAAAGGGGGAATAATTCACCCCTCCACTTT
TRBJ2-3	once	17	TRBD2	TRBV11-3	CASSSPGIAGETDTQYF	TGTGCCAGCAGCTCCCCCGGTATAGCGGGAGAAACAGATACGCAGTATTTT
TRBJ1-1	-	15	-	TRBV24-1	CATSGRGGSPAEAFF	TGTGCCACCAGTGGTAGGGGAGGCAGTCCGGCTGAAGCTTTCTTT
TRBJ2-7	-	17	-	TRBV13	CASSLLGGDGRTYEQYF	TGTGCCAGCAGCTTATTAGGGGGCGACGGGAGAACCTACGAGCAGTACTTC
TRBJ2-1	-	16	TRBD1	TRBV19	CASSKDRGNIYVEQFF	TGTGCCAGTAGTAAGGACAGGGGAAACATTTATGTTGAGCAGTTCTTC
TRBJ1-2	-	15	-	TRBV19	CASSLTRDYNYGYTF	TGTGCCAGTAGTTTGACTAGGGACTACAACTATGGCTACACCTTC
TRBJ1-4	-	16	-	TRBV6-2/TRBV6-3	CASSLTMAGTNEKLFF	TGTGCCAGCAGCCTAACTATGGCCGGAACTAATGAAAAACTGTTTTTT
TRBJ1-5	-	16	-	TRBV6-6	CASSPGGWTTHQPQHF	TGTGCCAGCAGCCCCGGGGGTTGGACCACACATCAGCCCCAGCATTTT
TRBJ2-5	-	14	TRBD2	TRBV14	CASSHGLVGETQYF	TGTGCCAGCAGCCACGGACTAGTTGGAGAGACCCAGTACTTC
TRBJ1-4	once	17	TRBD1	TRBV19	CASSIGGLTGRNEKLFF	TGTGCCAGTAGTATAGGAGGATTGACAGGGCGGAATGAAAAACTGTTTTTT
TRBJ1-3	once	11	-	TRBV12-3/TRBV12-4	CASSIFYTIYF	TGTGCCAGCAGTATATTCTACACCATATATTTT
TRBJ1-2	-	19	TRBD1	TRBV28	CASSPALRDRVLNLDGYTF	TGTGCCAGCAGCCCCGCTCTCCGGGACAGGGTTTTGAATCTTGATGGCTACACCTTC
TRBJ2-1	-	14	-	TRBV5-6	CASSFGRGYNEQFF	TGTGCCAGCAGCTTCGGGCGGGGATACAATGAGCAGTTCTTC
TRBJ2-6	-	17	TRBD2	TRBV9	CASSPGLARSGANVLTF	TGTGCCAGCAGCCCCGGACTAGCGCGCTCTGGGGCCAACGTCCTGACTTTC
TRBJ1-5	-	16	-	TRBV28	CASSGGGLTGDQPQHF	TGTGCCAGCAGCGGCGGGGGACTTACGGGGGATCAGCCCCAGCATTTT
TRBJ2-1	-	18	-	TRBV4-1	CASSQDWSGNLLGNEQFF	TGCGCCAGCAGCCAAGACTGGTCAGGGAATCTCTTAGGCAATGAGCAGTTCTTC
TRBJ1-1	-	16	TRBD1	TRBV18	CASSPRGQGSNTEAFF	TGTGCCAGCTCACCTAGGGGACAGGGATCGAACACTGAAGCTTTCTTT
TRBJ2-3	-	17	-	TRBV11-2	CASSLARKGQITDTQYF	TGTGCCAGCAGCTTAGCGAGAAAGGGACAAATCACAGATACGCAGTATTTT
TRBJ1-3	-	15	-	TRBV29-1	CSVENGRSSGNTIYF	TGCAGCGTGGAAAATGGGAGATCTTCTGGAAACACCATATATTTT
TRBJ2-1	-	17	-	TRBV10-3	CAISETTGIYPSNEQFF	TGTGCCATCAGTGAGACTACGGGGATTTACCCGTCCAATGAGCAGTTCTTC
TRBJ2-1	-	15	TRBD2	TRBV27	CASAAGTSGKNEQFF	TGTGCCAGCGCCGCCGGGACTAGCGGGAAGAATGAGCAGTTCTTC
TRBJ2-1	-	17	-	TRBV4-1	CASSQVGLGLQDNEQFF	TGCGCCAGCAGCCAAGTGGGGTTGGGACTCCAAGACAATGAGCAGTTCTTC
TRBJ1-3	-	15	-	TRBV19	CASSISDSSGNTIYF	TGTGCCAGTAGTATCTCAGACAGCTCTGGAAACACCATATATTTT
TRBJ2-5	-	17	TRBD1	TRBV5-1	CASSGGQAKRVGETQYF	TGCGCCAGCAGTGGGGGACAGGCGAAACGGGTTGGAGAGACCCAGTACTTC
TRBJ1-6	-	13	-	TRBV5-1	CASSSGAFSPLHF	TGCGCCAGCAGCTCAGGGGCCTTTTCACCCCTCCACTTT
TRBJ1-5	-	15	-	TRBV3-1/TRBV3-2	CASSQDAGFGQPQHF	TGTGCCAGCAGCCAAGATGCCGGGTTCGGTCAGCCCCAGCATTTT
TRBJ2-7	-	15	-	TRBV29-1	CSVGKQGRGSYEQYF	TGCAGCGTTGGAAAACAGGGGCGGGGTTCCTACGAGCAGTACTTC
TRBJ1-6	-	17	TRBD1	TRBV29-1	CSVEGRQGPFDNSPLHF	TGCAGCGTTGAAGGGAGACAGGGGCCATTCGATAATTCACCCCTCCACTTT
TRBJ1-2	-	14	TRBD1	TRBV3-1/TRBV3-2	CASSMGTGLYGYTF	TGTGCCAGCAGCATGGGGACAGGCCTTTATGGCTACACCTTC
TRBJ1-6	-	14	-	TRBV19	CASSRQTYNSPLHF	TGTGCCAGTTCGCGGCAGACGTATAATTCACCCCTCCACTTT
TRBJ1-6	-	15	-	TRBV4-3	CASSQDPRNNSPLHF	TGCGCCAGCAGCCAAGATCCCAGGAATAATTCACCCCTCCACTTT